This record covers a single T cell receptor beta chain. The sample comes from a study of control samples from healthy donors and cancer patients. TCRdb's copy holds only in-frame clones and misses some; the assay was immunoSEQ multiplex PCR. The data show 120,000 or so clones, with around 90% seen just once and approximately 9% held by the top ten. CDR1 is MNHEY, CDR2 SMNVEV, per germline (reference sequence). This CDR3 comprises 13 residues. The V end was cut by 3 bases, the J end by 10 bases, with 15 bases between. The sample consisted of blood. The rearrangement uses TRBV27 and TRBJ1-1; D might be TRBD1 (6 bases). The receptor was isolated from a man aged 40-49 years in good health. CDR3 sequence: CASSLGATRLAFF. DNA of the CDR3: TGTGCCAGCAGTTTGGGGGCAACAAGGTTAGCTTTCTTT.